This T cell receptor beta chain emerged from a study of CD8 T cells in ankylosing spondylitis. V trimming: 4 bases; J trimming: 3 bases; junction bases outside the gene matches: 12. The germline V gene encodes CDR1 SGHRS and CDR2 YFSETQ. There are 16 residues in the CDR3. Study conclusions and caveats: CD8+ by phenotype, disease-linked clones were relatively rare in peripheral blood. A motif in TCR beta, a set of about 8 highly homologous variants, appeared characteristic of ankylosing spondylitis blood. Some motif variants were previously reported in reactive arthritis synovial fluid and blood. Matched synovial fluid from ankylosing spondylitis patients was reported to be enriched for disease-linked clones.

MiXCR, applied by TCRdb to the 5' RACE reads, yields one record per CDR3 protein. This table has some 270,000 distinct CDR3 sequences, 15% to 20% appearing once. Points on this clonotype: Its antigen is not identified.

This clonotype originated in a male donor with ankylosing spondylitis or in good health (not recorded which). The V gene is TRBV5-1, the J gene TRBJ2-7, with 8 positions matching TRBD1. The sequencing sample was made of blood, either unsorted or a sorted T cell fraction (not recorded which). The CDR3 DNA follows: TGCGCCAGCAGCGATGGGGACAGGAGCGAAATCTACGAGCAGTACTTC. The encoded protein is CASSDGDRSEIYEQYF. Supplemented by reference TRBV5-1 and TRBJ2-7, the full variable domain reads KAGVTQTPRYLIKTRGQQVTLSCSPISGHRSVSWYQQTPGQGLQFLFEYFSETQRNKGNFPGRFSGRQFSNSRSEMNVSTLELGDSALYLCASSDGDRSEIYEQYFGPGTRLTVT.